This is a list of T cell receptor beta chains from one sample in a study of T cells in Graves' hyperthyroidism and ophthalmopathy. TCRdb itself ran the multiplex PCR reads through MiXCR, one entry per CDR3 protein. The table shows about 410,000 distinct CDR3 sequences, with about 14% occurring only once. Sequenced sample: blood. The receptors come from a man aged 18 to 35 with Graves' ophthalmopathy. The CDR3 runs from the conserved cysteine through the conserved F or W. Each record gives: V gene, CDR3 protein.

TRBV6-1 CASSGPVEEKLFF
TRBV24-1 CATSDEPGTSGIRPGTQYF
TRBV6-1 CASSKRQGRTNTEAFF
TRBV5-1 CASRNYRDYGVDTQYF
TRBV11-2 CASSSRELPDTQYF
TRBV30 CAWSVPGQAIPLSNQPQHF
TRBV6-2/TRBV6-3 CASSSSWGSYEQYF
TRBV6-1 CASMPSRRDVYEQYF
TRBV29-1 CSVILTSGRAGGEQFF
TRBV19 CATTIGANVLTF
TRBV15 CATSPRLAVYEQYF
TRBV18 CASSPDPIEDYGYTF
TRBV6-1 CASSRTTDYSSYEQYF
TRBV7-9 CASSLAALAGVGEQFF
TRBV4-2 CASSQDEGQGYQPQHF
TRBV15 CATSLSSGVYNEQFF